Presented here are 21 T cell receptor beta chains from one specimen sequenced in a study of T cell repertoires in cytomegalovirus infection. Each CDR3 protein gets one entry after TCRdb re-called the reads with MiXCR. The table has roughly 180,000 distinct CDR3 sequences, less than 25% seen once. Their antigen targets remain unknown. The source was CD8+ T cells from cultured PBMCs, collected from culture after CMV antigen stimulation. The receptors here all came from a human donor in good health (CMV status not recorded). Some clones in this sample may be carry-over from other donors' samples.

The chain carries TRBV7-8 and TRBJ1-2, with D maybe TRBD1 (6 bases). Germline values: CDR1 SGHVS, CDR2 FQNEAQ. The CDR3 sequence is 15 residues long. Trimming cost V 2 bases and J 1 base, with 11 bases left between them. The CDR3 bases are TGTGCCAGCAGCTTAAGTACAGGGAGTAACTATGGCTACACCTTC. It specifies CASSLSTGSNYGYTF.

This clonotype appeared a few times. V and J are TRBV6-6 and TRBJ1-6, with a tentative D call TRBD1 (5 bases). Between the trimmed V and J ends, which lost 2 bases and 8 bases, there was a span of 13 bases. CDR3 length: 15 residues. The germline CDR1 and CDR2 sequences are MNHNY and SVGAGI (reference sequence). The CDR3 nucleotides are TGTGCCAGCAGTTACAGCAGGGAAAAGTATTCACCCCTCCACTTT. Amino acids: CASSYSREKYSPLHF.

The chain carries TRBV6-1 and TRBJ2-5, with TRBD1 matching 9 bases. Germline lookup yields CDR1 MNHNS and CDR2 SASEGT. This CDR3 has 14 residues. V lost 7 bases and J lost 2; bases outside the gene matches: 5. The CDR3 DNA reads as TGTGCCAGCACCCACGGACAGGGGCAAGAGACCCAGTACTTC. Its protein product is CASTHGQGQETQYF.

The chain is built from TRBV7-8 and TRBJ1-1; TRBD1 might be the D (6 bases). V was pared by 8 bases and J by 6 bases, with 22 bases between. CDR1 is SGHVS and CDR2 is FQNEAQ in the germline V gene. This CDR3 is built from 15 residues. The CDR3 spells CASGPLGARGAEAFF. CDR3 bases: TGTGCCAGCGGCCCGCTGGGGGCGCGTGGGGCTGAAGCTTTCTTT.

The chain has TRBV7-8 and TRBJ1-6, with 8 bases matching TRBD1. V trimming: 5 bases; J trimming: 9 bases; junction bases outside the gene matches: 9. The germline V gene has CDR1 SGHVS and CDR2 FQNEAQ. This CDR3 comprises 15 residues. In DNA form, the CDR3 reads TGTGCCAGCAGCGGAACAGGGGGAAGGGGTTCACCCCTCCACTTT. Translated, it gives CASSGTGGRGSPLHF.

The chain links TRBV27 to TRBJ1-2; D call uncertain. The V end was cut by 3 bases, the J end by 8 bases, with 10 bases between. Germline values: CDR1 MNHEY, CDR2 SMNVEV (reference sequence). The CDR3 consists of 12 residues. The CDR3 loop reads CASSLGGEGYTF. The CDR3 DNA is TGTGCCAGCAGTTTGGGCGGGGAGGGCTACACCTTC.

This rearrangement joins TRBV19 to TRBJ1-5; tentative D call: TRBD1 (5 bases). V was pared by 3 bases and J by 7 bases, with 16 bases between. CDR1 is LNHDA and CDR2 is SQIVND in the germline V gene (reference sequence). CDR3 size: 15 residues. In DNA form, the CDR3 reads TGTGCCAGTAGTATCCAAAGGGGTCTATGGCAGCCCCAGCATTTT. Protein: CASSIQRGLWQPQHF.

The table lists this clonotype with a few counts. V gene TRBV7-2 combines with J gene TRBJ1-1, with 7 bases matching TRBD1. The CDR3 is 17 residues long. With 1 base clipped from V and 0 bases from J, the junction kept 8 bases outside the gene matches. Germline V gene lookup returns CDR1 SGHTA and CDR2 FQGNSA. The CDR3 nucleotides read TGTGCCAGCAGCTTAGTGTTCAGGGGGGGATTGAACACTGAAGCTTTCTTT. This gives the protein CASSLVFRGGLNTEAFF.

This clonotype was observed once. The V call is TRBV19, the J call TRBJ2-1; D possibly uses TRBD1 or TRBD2 (5 bases each). Trimming shortened V by 1 base and J by 6 bases, and 10 bases separated the two germline ends. CDR1 LNHDA and CDR2 SQIVND come from the germline V gene (reference sequence). CDR3 length equals 14 residues. CDR3 in DNA: TGTGCCAGTAGTATAGGTGACGGGGCCAATGAGCAGTTCTTC. Translation: CASSIGDGANEQFF.

This chain joins TRBV7-2 and TRBJ2-1, with D possibly being TRBD2 (6 bases). The V end was cut by 6 bases, the J end by 6 bases, with 27 bases between. The V gene's germline CDR1 is SGHTA and CDR2 FQGNSA. The CDR3 sequence is 18 residues long. The CDR3 region is CASRTVMLGTSYPNEQFF. The CDR3 DNA sequence: TGTGCCAGCAGGACGGTGATGTTGGGGACTTCGTACCCCAATGAGCAGTTCTTC.

Comments on this clonotype: An end of the junction differs from the germline gene, which may be a read error. This rearrangement joins TRBV7-8 to TRBJ1-3, with a possible D match to TRBD1 (6 bases). CDR1 and CDR2 (germline): SGHVS, FQNEAQ. The CDR3 sequence is 20 residues long. The CDR3 sequence is CASSFIRGKASLSSGNTIYF. The CDR3 DNA follows: TGTGCTAGCAGCTTTATCAGGGGAAAGGCGTCCCTGAGCTCTGGAAACACCATATATTTT.

This chain uses TRBV12-3 or TRBV12-4 with TRBJ1-1, with 12 bases matching TRBD1. After removal of 4 bases from V and 4 bases from J, the junction contained 13 bases not matched to a gene. The CDR3 has 18 residues. CDR3 loop: CASSSEPGQGAWVTEAFF. DNA for the CDR3: TGTGCCAGCAGTTCGGAACCGGGACAGGGGGCTTGGGTCACTGAAGCTTTCTTT.

The rearrangement uses TRBV7-9 and TRBJ2-5; D is uncertain. V was shortened by 5 bases and J by 1 base, with 11 bases between the two germline ends. Per germline, CDR1 SEHNR and CDR2 FQNEAQ (reference sequence). This CDR3 is built from 14 residues. CDR3 protein: CASSLVQTQETQYF. CDR3 sequence (DNA): TGTGCCAGCAGCCTTGTCCAGACCCAAGAGACCCAGTACTTC.

The J gene is TRBJ2-3, the V gene TRBV7-2; D is unresolved. Germline CDR1 and CDR2: SGHTA and FQGNSA. The CDR3 extends over 13 amino acids. The V gene lost 1 base and the J gene lost 3 bases, with 5 bases spanning the gap. This CDR3 reads CASSLVVTDTQYF. CDR3 coding DNA: TGTGCCAGCAGCTTAGTTGTGACAGATACGCAGTATTTT.

This clonotype was seen more than once but under ten times. The rearrangement joins TRBV5-1 to TRBJ2-3, with 8 positions matching TRBD1. Per the germline V gene, CDR1 is SGHRS and CDR2 is YFSETQ. The CDR3 contains 14 residues. Trimming at V came to 3 bases and at J to 4 bases, leaving 4 bases not matched to a gene. CDR3 protein: CASSWLQGADTQYF. The CDR3 nucleotides are TGCGCCAGCAGCTGGCTACAGGGGGCAGATACGCAGTATTTT. Using reference TRBV5-1 and TRBJ2-3 for the parts outside the CDR3, the full variable domain is KAGVTQTPRYLIKTRGQQVTLSCSPISGHRSVSWYQQTPGQGLQFLFEYFSETQRNKGNFPGRFSGRQFSNSRSEMNVSTLELGDSALYLCASSWLQGADTQYFGPGTRLTVL.

This chain links TRBV7-2 with TRBJ2-7, with D unclear. The germline V gene encodes CDR1 SGHTA and CDR2 FQGNSA. The CDR3 sequence is 15 residues long. V shed 1 base and J shed 5 bases, with 15 bases lying between them. Here the CDR3 DNA reads TGTGCCAGCAGCTTAGGGGGTCGCTCGGCAGACGAGCAGTACTTC. This gives the protein CASSLGGRSADEQYF.

The table lists this clonotype with a few counts. CDR3 DNA sequence: TGTGCCAGCACCGGGACAGGGAAGGATGGAAACACCATATATTTT. This gives the protein CASTGTGKDGNTIYF. The chain employs TRBV12-3 or TRBV12-4 and TRBJ1-3; 9 bases fit TRBD1. With 7 bases clipped from V and 3 bases from J, the junction kept 7 bases outside the gene matches. The CDR3 runs 15 residues.

This clonotype was seen at least ten times. This chain connects TRBV7-8 to TRBJ2-1; TRBD2 aligns across 11 bases. The germline V gene has CDR1 SGHVS and CDR2 FQNEAQ. Trimming cost V 8 bases and J 6 bases; bases outside gene matches: 12. The CDR3 is made up of 16 amino acids. CDR3 sequence: CASDPSGTSGINEQFF. The CDR3 nucleotides read TGTGCCAGCGACCCTTCCGGGACTAGCGGAATCAATGAGCAGTTCTTC.

This clonotype has a handful of counts. The rearrangement joins TRBV6-2 or TRBV6-3 to TRBJ1-2; no reliable D call. The germline V gene has CDR1 MNHEY and CDR2 SVGEGT. The CDR3 has 16 residues. Trimming stripped 2 bases from V and 2 bases from J, with 15 bases between. CDR3 DNA sequence: TGTGCCAGCAGTTACAACGTCGGCAGGATCAACTATGGCTACACCTTC. Its protein product is CASSYNVGRINYGYTF.

The V call is TRBV12-3 or TRBV12-4, the J call TRBJ2-5; possible D gene TRBD2, 7 bases. The ends were cut back, 8 bases at V and 6 bases at J, with 22 bases in the middle. The CDR3 contains 15 residues. CDR3 nucleotides: TGTGCCAGCGACGCAGGCGGGGGCCCGACGAAGACCCAGTACTTC. Translated, it gives CASDAGGGPTKTQYF.

This clonotype was seen a handful of times. The chain couples TRBV6-6 to TRBJ2-4; no definite D call. CDR1 and CDR2 from the germline V gene are MNHNY and SVGAGI (reference sequence). The germline V and J ends were trimmed by 6 bases and 0 bases, with 6 bases remaining between them. The CDR3 length is 13 residues. CDR3 region: CASRERAKNIQYF. The CDR3 DNA follows: TGTGCCAGCAGGGAGAGAGCCAAAAACATTCAGTACTTC.